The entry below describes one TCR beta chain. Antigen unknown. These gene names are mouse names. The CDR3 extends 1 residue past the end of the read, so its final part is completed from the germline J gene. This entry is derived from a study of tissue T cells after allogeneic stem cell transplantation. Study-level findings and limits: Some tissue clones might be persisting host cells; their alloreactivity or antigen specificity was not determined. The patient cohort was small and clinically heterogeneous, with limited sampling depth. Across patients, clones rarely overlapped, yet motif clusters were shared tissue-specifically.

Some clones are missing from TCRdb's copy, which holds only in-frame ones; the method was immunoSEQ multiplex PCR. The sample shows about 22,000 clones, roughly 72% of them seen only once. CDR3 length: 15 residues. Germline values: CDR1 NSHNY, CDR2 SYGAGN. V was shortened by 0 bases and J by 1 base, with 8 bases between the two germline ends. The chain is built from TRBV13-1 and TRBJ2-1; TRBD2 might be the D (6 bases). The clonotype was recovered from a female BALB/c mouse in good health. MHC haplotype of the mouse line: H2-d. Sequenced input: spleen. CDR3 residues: CASSDGTANYAEQFF. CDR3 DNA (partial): TGTGCCAGCAGTGATGGGACTGCCAACTATGCTGAGCAGTTC.